The rows below give T cell receptor beta chains drawn from one sample of a study of cytomegalovirus exposure and HLA in healthy donors. TCRdb keeps only in-frame clones here, not all; method: immunoSEQ multiplex PCR. The profile shows about 130,000 clones, roughly 79% of them singletons. What was sequenced was PBMCs. These receptors came from a woman aged 18-29 years in good health and CMV-seronegative. Both conserved end residues are part of each CDR3. D genes are given only for firm matches. The size field is filled for only some rows; it gives once, few, many or a size class.

>TRBJ2-1|TRBV4-1|-|TRBD1
TGCGCCAGCAGCCAAGAGAGGGACAGGGGTTCGAGGGGTGAGCAGTTCTTC
CASSQERDRGSRGEQFF
>TRBJ2-3|TRBV7-2|-|-
TGTGCCAGCACCAGAGGGACTTACACAGATACGCAGTATTTT
CASTRGTYTDTQYF
>TRBJ1-5|TRBV7-9|-|-
TGTGCCAGCAGCTTAGGGGCAGGGGCTAGCAATCAGCCCCAGCATTTT
CASSLGAGASNQPQHF
>TRBJ2-1|TRBV30|-|TRBD2
TGTGCCTGGACTCAAGCGGGAGGGTCCGAGCAGTTCTTC
CAWTQAGGSEQFF
>TRBJ2-7|TRBV6-1|few|TRBD2
TGTGCCAGCAGTGAAAGTCTAGCGGGAGTATACGAGCAGTACTTC
CASSESLAGVYEQYF
>TRBJ1-1|TRBV30|-|-
TGTGCCTGGAGTGCCCGGGGGGACACTGAAGCTTTCTTT
CAWSARGDTEAFF
>TRBJ1-5|TRBV30|-|-
TGTGCCTGGGGGTCTGGAGGCTACAATCAGCCCCAGCATTTT
CAWGSGGYNQPQHF
>TRBJ2-1|TRBV7-9|-|TRBD2
TGTGCCAGCAGCTTGCTAGCGGGTATAGATGAGCAGTTCTTC
CASSLLAGIDEQFF
>TRBJ2-3|TRBV6-1|-|TRBD2
TGTGCCAGCAGCCAGACTAGCGGAAGGACAGATACGCAGTATTTT
CASSQTSGRTDTQYF
>TRBJ2-5|TRBV7-9|-|TRBD2
TGTGCCAGCAGCTTAGGTCTAGCGGAAGAGACCCAGTACTTC
CASSLGLAEETQYF
>TRBJ1-5|TRBV7-8|-|-
TGTGCCAGCAGCTTAGTGGACAATAGCAATCAGCCCCAGCATTTT
CASSLVDNSNQPQHF
>TRBJ2-1|TRBV7-6|-|-
TGTGCCAGCAGCTTAGTAGGGGTCAATGAGCAGTTCTTC
CASSLVGVNEQFF
>TRBJ1-2|TRBV6-5|-|TRBD1
TGTGCCAGCAGTTATCAGGGGGCGGGGGCCTATGGCTACACCTTC
CASSYQGAGAYGYTF